The clone carrying this TCR beta chain was counted at least ten times. Its matching antigen is unknown. The V gene end was trimmed by 2 bases and the J gene end by 7 bases; junction bases not matched to a gene: 15. Germline CDR1 and CDR2: SGHTA and FQGNSA. The CDR3 is made up of 17 amino acids. This sample was taken from a study of T cell repertoires in cytomegalovirus infection. At the level of the study: An indication of both CMV infection and matching HLA type came from public TCR beta signatures. Findings of the study overall: HLA-C-restricted, CMV-specific TCR beta clonotypes were dominant ex vivo.

One entry per CDR3 protein, called by TCRdb with MiXCR from the reads. The data show 340,000 or so distinct CDR3 sequences, with 20% to 30% seen just once and about an eighth held by the top ten. This chain connects TRBV7-2 to TRBJ2-3; 7 positions agree with TRBD2. This clonotype was obtained from a human donor in good health (CMV status not recorded). Some clones in this sample may be carry-over from other donors' samples. The source was cultured PBMCs, collected from culture after CMV antigen stimulation. The CDR3, as DNA: TGTGCCAGCAGCTTAACGACGGGAGGAGGGAGACCGAATACGCAGTATTTT. Amino acid sequence: CASSLTTGGGRPNTQYF.